This TCR beta chain appears in the sequencing data of a study of blood T cell repertoires in COVID-19. About the research overall: Sample material is recorded as cDNA or gDNA derived from T cells, B-cell-depleted T cells, or PBMCs.

In germline, CDR1 is SQVTM, CDR2 ANQGSEA. CDR3 length equals 14 residues. The V gene end was trimmed by 6 bases and the J gene end by 3 bases; junction bases not matched to a gene: 8. Method: immunoSEQ multiplex PCR; TCRdb's copy keeps in-frame clones and lacks some. This sample has over 300,000 clones; 90% occur once, and the top ten carry 6.5%. The TCR sequence derives from a man between 18 and 29 years old with active or convalescent COVID-19. The sequencing input was peripheral blood. The rearrangement links TRBV29-1 to TRBJ1-2; 9 bases are a match to TRBD1. The CDR3 bases are TGCAGCGTGGAGGCGGGGACAGGGTACTATGGCTACACCTTC. The encoded protein is CSVEAGTGYYGYTF.